The sequence of this T cell receptor beta chain was determined in a study of T cells in Graves' hyperthyroidism and ophthalmopathy. The TCR beta CDR3 regions underwent amplification using RNA transcripts as the source. The HTBI primer set served for first-round RT-PCR of the TCR CDR3. TCRdb reanalysed the multiplex PCR reads using MiXCR and keeps one entry per CDR3 protein. The table has about 510,000 distinct CDR3 sequences, 40% to 50% seen once. This clonotype was picked up one time. Trimming left V 7 bases short and J 5 bases short, with 17 bases between. Looked up from germline, CDR1 is SQVTM and CDR2 is ANQGSEA. This CDR3 is 13 amino acids long.

This chain connects TRBV29-1 to TRBJ1-2, with a possible D match to TRBD1 (5 bases). Sequenced input: peripheral blood or thyroid tissue (not recorded which). The source of this sequence is an adult woman with Graves' disease, either hyperthyroidism or ophthalmopathy (not recorded which). Here the CDR3 DNA reads TGCAGCGCGACAGATTCCTGGGGATATGGCTACACCTTC. It specifies CSATDSWGYGYTF. The variable domain in full, completed from reference TRBV29-1 and TRBJ1-2, reads SAVISQKPSRDICQRGTSLTIQCQVDSQVTMMFWYRQQPGQSLTLIATANQGSEATYESGFVIDKFPISRPNLTFSTLTVSNMSPEDSSIYLCSATDSWGYGYTFGSGTRLTVV.